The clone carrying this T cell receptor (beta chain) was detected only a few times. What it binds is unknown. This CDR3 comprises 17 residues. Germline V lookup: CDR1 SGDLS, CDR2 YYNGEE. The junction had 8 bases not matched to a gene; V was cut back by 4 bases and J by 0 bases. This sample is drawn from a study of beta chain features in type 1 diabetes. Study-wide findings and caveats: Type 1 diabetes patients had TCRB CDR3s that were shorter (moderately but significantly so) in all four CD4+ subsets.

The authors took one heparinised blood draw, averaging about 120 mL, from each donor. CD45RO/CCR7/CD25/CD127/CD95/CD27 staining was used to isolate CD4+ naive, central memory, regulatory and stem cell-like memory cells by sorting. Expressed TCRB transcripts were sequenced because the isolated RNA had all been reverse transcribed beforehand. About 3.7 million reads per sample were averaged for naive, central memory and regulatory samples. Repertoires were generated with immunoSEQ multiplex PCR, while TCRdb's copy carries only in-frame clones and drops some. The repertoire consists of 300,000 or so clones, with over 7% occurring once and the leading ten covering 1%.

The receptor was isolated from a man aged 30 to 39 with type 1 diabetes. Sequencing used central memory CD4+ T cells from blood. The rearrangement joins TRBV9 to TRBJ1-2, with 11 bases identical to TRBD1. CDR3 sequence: CASSLGTGGKPNYGYTF. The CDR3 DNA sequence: TGTGCCAGCAGCCTCGGGACAGGGGGTAAACCTAACTATGGCTACACCTTC.